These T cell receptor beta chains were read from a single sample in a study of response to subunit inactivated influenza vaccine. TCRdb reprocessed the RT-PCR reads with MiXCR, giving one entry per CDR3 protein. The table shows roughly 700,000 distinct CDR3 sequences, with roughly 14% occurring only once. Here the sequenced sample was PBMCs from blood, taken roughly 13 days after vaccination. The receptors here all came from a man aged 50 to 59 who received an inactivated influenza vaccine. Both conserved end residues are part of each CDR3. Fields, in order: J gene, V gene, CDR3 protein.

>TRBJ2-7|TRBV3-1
CASSLGLAGDGEQYF
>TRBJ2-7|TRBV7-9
CASSLPRDRYSYEQYF
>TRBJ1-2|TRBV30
CAWSVSQIYGYTF
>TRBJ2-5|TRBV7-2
CASSSQTGLETQYF
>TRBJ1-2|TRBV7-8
CASSWGRSAGGGYTF
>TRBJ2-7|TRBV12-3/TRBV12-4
CASSLRQGQTNEQYF
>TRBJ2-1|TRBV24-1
CATSDLSGSNNEQFF
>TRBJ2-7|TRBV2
CASSQGIPYEQYF
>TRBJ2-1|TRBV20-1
CSAKVVQLYNEQFF
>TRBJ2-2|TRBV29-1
CSVETNFPANTGELFF
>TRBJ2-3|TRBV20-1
CSAPPAGTTDTQYF
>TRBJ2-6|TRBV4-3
CASSSNNVLTF
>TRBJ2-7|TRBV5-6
CASSSPGFLPEQYF
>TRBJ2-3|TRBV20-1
CSATGTGFTDTQYF
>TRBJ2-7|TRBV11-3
CASRDTDKPSGDYSYEQYF
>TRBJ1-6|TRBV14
CASSLQYNSPLHF
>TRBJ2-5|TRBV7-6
CASSWVQSETQYF
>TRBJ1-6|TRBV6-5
CASSYNQQAYNSPLHF
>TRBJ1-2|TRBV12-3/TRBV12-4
CASSSLNYGYTF
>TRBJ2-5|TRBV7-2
CASSPWTSGVSQETQYF
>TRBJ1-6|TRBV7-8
CASSLQGQGRNSPLHF
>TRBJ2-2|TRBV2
CASSVVGRGTGELFF
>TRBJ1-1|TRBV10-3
CAIMAGGDTEAFF
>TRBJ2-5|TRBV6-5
CASRRAETQYF
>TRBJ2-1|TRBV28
CASARDRAVWGQFF
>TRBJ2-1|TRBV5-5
CASSTVAGAYYNEQFF
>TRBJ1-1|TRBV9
CASSVVARNTEAFF
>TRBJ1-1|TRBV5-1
CASSLVADTEAFF
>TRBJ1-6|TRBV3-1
CASSPRQVYNSPLHF
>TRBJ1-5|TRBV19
CASSIGVAVPQPQHF
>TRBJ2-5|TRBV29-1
CSVDRGRRETQYF
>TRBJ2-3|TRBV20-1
CSARAGVSTDTQYF
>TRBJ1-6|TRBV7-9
CASSFQDSPLHF
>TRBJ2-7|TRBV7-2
CASSPQVAGAPYEQYF
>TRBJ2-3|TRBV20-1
CSARDGAGGPGTQYF
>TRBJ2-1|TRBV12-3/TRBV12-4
CASRGRGNYNEQFF
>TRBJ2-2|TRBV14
CASSQALGRTGELFF
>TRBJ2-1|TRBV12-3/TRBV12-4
CASTNRQGARNNEQFF
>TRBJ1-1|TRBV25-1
CASSGGTHREAFF
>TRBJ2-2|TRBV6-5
CASSSSDRGGTGELFF
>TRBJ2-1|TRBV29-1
CSVEAGTGASFGYNEQFF
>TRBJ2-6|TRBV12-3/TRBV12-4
CARSPGAGSFRSGANVLTF
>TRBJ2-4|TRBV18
CASSPPGQGRIQYF
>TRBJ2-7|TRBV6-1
CASSETQTYEQYF
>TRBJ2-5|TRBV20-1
CSARDGGVQETQYF
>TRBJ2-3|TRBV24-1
CATSDPGTANTDTQYF
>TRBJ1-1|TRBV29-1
CSVARDRATEAFF
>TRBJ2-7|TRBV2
CASRQALAVSYEQYF
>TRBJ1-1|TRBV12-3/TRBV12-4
CASSIMGFTEAFF
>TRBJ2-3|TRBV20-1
CSARALAGDTDTQYF
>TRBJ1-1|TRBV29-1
CSVRKHTGGRTEAFF
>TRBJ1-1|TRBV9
CASSAHSSGATEAFF